The entry below gives a single T cell receptor beta chain sequence along with its context. The antigen is not known. TCRdb keeps only in-frame clones here, not all; method: immunoSEQ multiplex PCR. The sample holds about 10,000 clones; around two thirds are singletons and the top ten take roughly 25%. This sample stems from a study of CD4+ T cells in melanoma. The study's findings and limits: Reportedly, melanoma neoantigen-specific CD4+ T cells showed varied differentiation states. CD8+ T cell, macrophage and B cell function reportedly correlated with neoantigen-specific CD4+ T cells.

Germline loops: CDR1 SEHNR, CDR2 FQNEAQ (reference sequence). The CDR3 has 15 residues. Trimming removed 1 base from V and 8 bases from J, with 17 bases in between. The sequence was collected from a human donor with melanoma. The V gene is TRBV7-9, the J gene TRBJ1-2; D is perhaps TRBD1 (5 bases). The sequencing sample was made of cells from a culture (not recorded whether cultured in vitro). Here the CDR3 reads CASSLEYPSRDGYTF. The CDR3 DNA sequence: TGTGCCAGCAGCTTAGAGTATCCCAGCAGGGACGGCTACACCTTC.